This T cell receptor (beta chain) was identified during a study of T cell responses to AZD1222 COVID-19 vaccine. Assay used: immunoSEQ multiplex PCR; TCRdb lists only in-frame clones, some missing. The sample lists about 200,000 clones; roughly 92% were seen once. Here the sequenced sample was peripheral blood, taken 28 days after the second AZD1222 dose. The source of this sequence is an adult who received the AZD1222 COVID-19 vaccine.

This CDR3 is CASSQDGTPMDEQFF. The CDR3 DNA reads TGCGCCAGCAGCCAAGACGGGACTCCCATGGATGAGCAGTTCTTC. This sequence joins TRBV4-3 and TRBJ2-1; TRBD2 is a possible D gene (6 bases). The V gene's germline CDR1 is LGHNA and CDR2 YSLEER. V was clipped by 0 bases and J by 8 bases, with 14 bases between them. This CDR3 is built from 15 residues.